The 13 T cell receptor beta chains listed next were all sequenced from one sample in a study of T cell repertoires in aging, cancer and after chemotherapy. Amplification of TCR beta used genomic DNA extracted from peripheral blood. Rearranged V-D-J TRB sequences were amplified with a mixed TRB-A/B primer pool. TCRdb independently ran MiXCR on the multiplex PCR reads; one entry per CDR3 protein. The sample lists 1,500 to 2,000 distinct CDR3 sequences, about a third seen once, with about 20% in the top ten. The sequenced sample was blood. The receptors here all came from a human donor with a solid tumor.

This clonotype was seen a few times. The chain combines TRBV6-1 with TRBJ1-2, with D possibly matching TRBD1 (6 bases). Germline V gene lookup returns CDR1 MNHNS and CDR2 SASEGT. V was cut by 3 bases and J by 5 bases, with 13 bases left in between. The CDR3 is 14 residues long. The CDR3 DNA reads TGTGCCAGCAGTGAGGCGACAGGACCATATGGCTACACCTTC. This encodes CASSEATGPYGYTF.

The V and J genes are TRBV6-1 and TRBJ2-5; D is uncertain. CDR1 MNHNS and CDR2 SASEGT come from the germline V gene. The CDR3 is 15 residues long. V gave up 3 bases and J gave up 5 bases, with 16 bases separating them. The CDR3 reads CASSDGPLVRETQYF. The DNA for the CDR3 is TGTGCCAGCAGTGACGGACCCCTGGTCAGGGAGACCCAGTACTTC.

This clonotype was found a few times. This chain links TRBV30 with TRBJ2-2; no definite D call. The V gene lost 2 bases and the J gene lost 6 bases, with 10 bases spanning the gap. The germline V gene has CDR1 GTSNPN and CDR2 SVGIG (reference sequence). This CDR3 region has 13 residues. The CDR3 region has the DNA TGTGCCTGGAGTCGGAGCGTGGCCGGGGAGCTGTTTTTT. It codes for CAWSRSVAGELFF.

The rearrangement uses TRBV20-1 and TRBJ2-1, with D possibly matching TRBD2 (6 bases). From germline, CDR1 is DFQATT and CDR2 SNEGSKA (reference sequence). Trimming removed 4 bases at V and 6 bases at J, with 16 bases between. The CDR3 has 14 amino acids. For the CDR3, the DNA is TGCAGTGCTATTGGCGGGGCCCTAACCAATGAGCAGTTCTTC. Encoded protein: CSAIGGALTNEQFF.

This clonotype rates as large. The chain is built from TRBV6-1 and TRBJ2-1; 9 bases agree with TRBD2. Germline V gene sequence: CDR1 MNHNS, CDR2 SASEGT. This CDR3 region has 14 residues. Trimming cost V 2 bases and J 8 bases; bases outside gene matches: 4. CDR3 bases: TGTGCCAGCAGTGAACGGGCTAGCGGGGATGAGCAGTTCTTC. Translating it yields CASSERASGDEQFF.

The V call is TRBV7-2, the J call TRBJ2-5, with 7 bases identical to TRBD2. The CDR3 is made up of 14 amino acids. Germline V gene data show CDR1 as SGHTA and CDR2 as FQGNSA. With V trimmed by 0 bases and J by 2 bases, 0 bases remained unmatched. CDR3 residues: CASSLAGGQETQYF. The CDR3 DNA follows: TGTGCCAGCAGCTTAGCGGGGGGGCAAGAGACCCAGTACTTC.

The chain employs TRBV27 and TRBJ2-5; possibly TRBD2 for D (6 bases). The closer fit of TRBJ2-1 to the DNA end suggests the J call may be wrong. The germline V gene has CDR1 MNHEY and CDR2 SMNVEV (reference sequence). This CDR3 region has 17 residues. The chain's CDR3 is CASSLWAPGGKNYEQFF. CDR3 bases: TGTGCCAGCAGTTTATGGGCCCCTGGCGGGAAAAACTATGAGCAGTTCTTC.

CDR3: CASRERENQPQHF. CDR3 in DNA: TGTGCCAGCAGGGAAAGGGAGAATCAGCCCCAGCATTTT. V gene TRBV6-1 combines with J gene TRBJ1-5; no clear D. This CDR3 spans 13 amino acids. Germline V gives CDR1 MNHNS, CDR2 SASEGT. Trimming took off 6 bases at V and 4 bases at J, with 10 bases between the two ends.

CDR3 loop: CSASHTRNTEAFF. CDR3 nucleotide sequence: TGCAGTGCTAGTCATACACGGAACACTGAAGCTTTCTTT. The V call is TRBV20-1, the J call TRBJ1-1; D uncertain. The CDR3 is 13 amino acids. Per the germline V gene, CDR1 is DFQATT and CDR2 is SNEGSKA (reference sequence). The V end lost 3 bases, the J end lost 1 base, and 9 bases lay between the germline ends.

The chain couples TRBV20-1 to TRBJ1-5; D may be TRBD1 (5 bases). CDR1 and CDR2 (germline): DFQATT, SNEGSKA (reference sequence). The CDR3 length is 14 residues. V lost 5 bases, J lost 2 bases, and 13 bases lay in between. The CDR3 protein is CSASLGGGNQPQHF. As DNA, the CDR3 is TGCAGTGCTTCATTGGGGGGGGGCAATCAGCCCCAGCATTTT.

The chain couples TRBV6-4 to TRBJ1-2; D call uncertain. CDR1 is MRHNA and CDR2 is SNTAGT in the germline V gene. Trimming left V 5 bases short and J 2 bases short, with 12 bases between. CDR3 size: 14 residues. CDR3: CASSPPGKNYGYTF. The CDR3 bases are TGTGCCAGCAGTCCCCCCGGAAAGAACTATGGCTACACCTTC.

The chain joins TRBV24-1 to TRBJ1-2, with unresolved D. This CDR3 spans 12 amino acids. Germline CDR1 reads KGHDR; CDR2 reads SFDVKD. The V and J ends lost 4 bases and 5 bases respectively, with 7 bases between them. CDR3 nucleotide sequence: TGTGCCACCAGTGACTCCGATTATGGCTACACCTTC. Amino acid sequence: CATSDSDYGYTF.

To note about this clonotype: One junction end does not reproduce the germline sequence, and a read error may be involved. This rearrangement joins TRBV6-6 to TRBJ1-2, with no clear D. The CDR3 sequence is 11 residues long. The germline CDR1 and CDR2 sequences are MNHNY and SVGAGI (reference sequence). This chain's CDR3 is CDSSSGYGYTF. CDR3 DNA: TGTGACAGCAGTTCGGGGTATGGCTACACCTTC.